This TCR beta chain emerged from a study of post-analysis software for immune sequencing data (dated by TCRdb to about 2015). Study-wide context: Recorded disease courses included relapsing-remitting, secondary progressive and progressive-relapsing multiple sclerosis, with some patients lacking subtype annotation. The patient repertoires were set against under 12 previously published healthy control repertoires from donors whose ages ranged from roughly 6 to 25 years. A subset of samples was prepared in parallel using single-end sample barcoding, then pooled and co-amplified after Illumina adapter ligation.

V lost 6 bases and J lost 6 bases, and the count of bases not matched to a germline gene is 7. For CDR1 and CDR2, the germline V gene lists WSHSY and SAAADI. The CDR3 has 14 amino acids, counting the end cysteine and phenylalanine. Kept here is only the CDR3 DNA, which spans 42 bases and is read in frame from base 1. The study at large found these results: When samples were clustered directly using the F measure, samples prepared in the same batch co-clustered strongly, which prompted a batch-effect correction. Patients showed significantly higher frequencies than controls for several TRBV segments, among them TRBV5-6, TRBV5-1 and TRBV20-1. The control group was slightly older than the multiple sclerosis patient group. Compared with controls, multiple sclerosis patients had significantly lower normalized Chao1 diversity, a finding suggesting substantial peripheral T-cell clonal expansion.

To demonstrate the VDJtools post-analysis software, TCR beta repertoires were profiled from the peripheral blood of 10 to 15 young patients with multiple sclerosis. The patients with multiple sclerosis were children and adolescents between 6 and 15 years of age. Library creation used PCR. The reads were generated on an Illumina HiSeq 2500. To reduce PCR and sequencing biases, unique molecular identifiers were built into the TCR beta cDNA libraries. About 0.5 million cDNA molecules were obtained for every 1 to 10 million input T cells, so each molecule roughly corresponded to one T cell. Patient libraries were prepared and sequenced with the same protocol used for the earlier healthy control dataset. Samples belonging to the same batch were prepared together, multiplexed and sequenced on a shared HiSeq lane. Turning to the authors' computational methods: Raw barcoded reads were processed with MIGEC, and single-read molecular identifier groups were discarded before consensus assembly and CDR3 extraction. VDJtools was used for post-analysis of the clonotype tables, and diversity was normalized by down-sampling every dataset to the size of the smallest sample. In repertoire overlap clustering, CDR3 amino acid sequences, but not nucleotide sequences, were matched to correct batch-related cross-sample contamination. Using fastp at Q25 and MiXCR, TCRdb reprocessed the public reads and kept productive beta chains. Each CDR3 protein appears once, grouped with its most common genes and DNA. Here the V and J calls rest on TCRdb's processing, not on the authors' analysis. The sample records around 250,000 distinct CDR3 sequences, 36% of which are singletons. Clones ranked in the top ten supply more than 4% of the sample.

This clonotype has a handful of counts. Its antigen has not been determined. No much larger clonotype is one base removed from it; base qualities were not supplied. The origin of this receptor is a girl under 18 with multiple sclerosis. Here the chain combines TRBV10-2 and TRBJ2-1; 8 of the junction bases match TRBD2. Sequenced sample: blood. The DNA sequence reads TGCGCCAGCAGGGCGCCCGGGGGGGTCAATGAGCAGTTCTTC. Its protein is CASRAPGGVNEQFF.